The clone carrying this T cell receptor (beta chain) was seen a few times. Its antigen is undetermined. Genomic DNA templated the TCR beta VDJ and CDR3 profiling. Each CDR3 protein is one row after TCRdb ran MiXCR on the reads. Here the sample spans about 58,000 distinct CDR3 sequences, approximately 50% being singletons. This specimen belongs to a study of CD8+CD57+ T cells in acquired aplastic anemia. Whole-study findings and limits: CD8+ Simpson's diversity in patients was not significantly different from that in controls. Patients had twenty-nine CD8+ CDR3 sequences in common with controls (the shared set).

CDR1 MNHEY and CDR2 SVGAGI come from the germline V gene. Between the trimmed V and J ends, which lost 2 bases and 0 bases, there was a span of 11 bases. This CDR3 is 17 amino acids long. Patients picked for sequencing had shown CD8+CD57+ cell expansion detected by flow cytometry. The cohort consisted entirely of patients having severe acquired aplastic anemia. Sampling of blood occurred while the patients had still received no therapy. Sequences were obtained from sorted CD4+, CD8+, or CD8+CD57+ T cells (not recorded which) from PBMCs. The rearrangement links TRBV6-5 to TRBJ1-6, with no clear D. The receptor's source is a human donor with aplastic anemia. Written as DNA, the CDR3 is TGTGCCAGCAGTTACAGGTTGTCTAGCTCCTATAATTCACCCCTCCACTTT. This codes for CASSYRLSSSYNSPLHF.